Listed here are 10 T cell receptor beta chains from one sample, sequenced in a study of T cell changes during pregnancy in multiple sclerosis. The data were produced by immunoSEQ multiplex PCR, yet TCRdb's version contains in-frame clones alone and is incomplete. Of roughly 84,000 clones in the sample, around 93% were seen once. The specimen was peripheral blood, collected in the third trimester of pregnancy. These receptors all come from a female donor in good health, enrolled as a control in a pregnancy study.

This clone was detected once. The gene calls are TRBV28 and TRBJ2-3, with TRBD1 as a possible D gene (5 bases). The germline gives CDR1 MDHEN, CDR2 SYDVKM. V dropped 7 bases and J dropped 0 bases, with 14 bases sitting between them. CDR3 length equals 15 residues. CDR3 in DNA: TGTGCCAGCAATTGGTTAGCAGGGAGCACAGATACGCAGTATTTT. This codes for CASNWLAGSTDTQYF.

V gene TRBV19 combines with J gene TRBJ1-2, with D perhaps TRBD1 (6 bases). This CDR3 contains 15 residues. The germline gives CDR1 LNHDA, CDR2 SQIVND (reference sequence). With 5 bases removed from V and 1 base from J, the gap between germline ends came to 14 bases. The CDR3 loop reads CASSHPRTVNYGYTF. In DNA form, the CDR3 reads TGTGCCAGTAGTCACCCCCGGACAGTTAACTATGGCTACACCTTC.

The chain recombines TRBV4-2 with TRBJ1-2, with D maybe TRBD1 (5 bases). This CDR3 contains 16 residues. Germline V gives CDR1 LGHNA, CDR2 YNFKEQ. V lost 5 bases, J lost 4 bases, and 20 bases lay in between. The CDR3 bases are TGTGCCAGCAGCTCAATAGGTCAGGGCATCCTCTATGGCTACACCTTC. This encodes CASSSIGQGILYGYTF.

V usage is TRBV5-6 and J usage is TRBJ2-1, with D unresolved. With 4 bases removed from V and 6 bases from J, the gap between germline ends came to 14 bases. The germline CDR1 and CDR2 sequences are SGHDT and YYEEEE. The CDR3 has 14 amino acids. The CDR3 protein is CASSPWWSSNEQFF. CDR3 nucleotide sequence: TGTGCCAGCAGCCCCTGGTGGAGCTCCAATGAGCAGTTCTTC. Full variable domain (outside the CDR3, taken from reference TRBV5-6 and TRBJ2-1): DAGVTQSPTHLIKTRGQQVTLRCSPKSGHDTVSWYQQALGQGPQFIFQYYEEEERQRGNFPDRFSGHQFPNYSSELNVNALLLGDSALYLCASSPWWSSNEQFFGPGTRLTVL.

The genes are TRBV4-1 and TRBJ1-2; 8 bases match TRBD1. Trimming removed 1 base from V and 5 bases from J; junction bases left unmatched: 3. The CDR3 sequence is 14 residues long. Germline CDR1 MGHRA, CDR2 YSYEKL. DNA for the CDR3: TGCGCCAGCAGCCAAGGGGGACAGGAGTATGGCTACACCTTC. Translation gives CASSQGGQEYGYTF.

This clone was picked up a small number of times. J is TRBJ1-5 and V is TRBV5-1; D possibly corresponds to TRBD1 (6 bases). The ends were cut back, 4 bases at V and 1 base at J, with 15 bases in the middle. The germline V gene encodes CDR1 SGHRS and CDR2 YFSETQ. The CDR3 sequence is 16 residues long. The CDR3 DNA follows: TGCGCCAGCAGCGCGGGGGCGGGAAACAGCAATCAGCCCCAGCATTTT. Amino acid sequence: CASSAGAGNSNQPQHF.

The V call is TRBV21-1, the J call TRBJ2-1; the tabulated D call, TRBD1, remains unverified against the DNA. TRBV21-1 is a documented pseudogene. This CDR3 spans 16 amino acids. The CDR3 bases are TGTGCCAGCAGCAAAAGGGTGACAGGGCCTGGCAATGAGCAGTTCTTC. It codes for CASSKRVTGPGNEQFF.

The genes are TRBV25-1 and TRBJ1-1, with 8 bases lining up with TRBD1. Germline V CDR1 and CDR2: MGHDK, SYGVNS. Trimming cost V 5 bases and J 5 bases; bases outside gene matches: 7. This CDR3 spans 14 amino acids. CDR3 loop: CASSSDRGGTEAFF. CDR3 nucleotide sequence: TGTGCCAGCAGTTCAGACAGGGGAGGGACTGAAGCTTTCTTT.

CDR3 DNA sequence: TGCACCAGCAGCCAAGAAAGGGACGGTCGCGGGGACCGACGTAATATTGTCAAAGAGACCCAGTACTTC. This codes for CTSSQERDGRGDRRNIVKETQYF. The J gene is TRBJ2-5, the V gene TRBV1; no DNA check was done on the table's D call, TRBD2. TRBV1 constitutes a pseudogene. The CDR3 length is 23 residues.

The CDR3 sequence is CASSPGTGLTYEQYF. CDR3 DNA: TGTGCCAGCAGCCCCGGGACAGGGCTAACCTACGAGCAGTACTTC. The chain has TRBV5-4 and TRBJ2-7; 9 positions agree with TRBD1. The trim removed 4 bases at V and 2 bases at J, leaving 7 bases unmatched. Germline V CDR1 and CDR2: SGHNT, YYREEE (reference sequence). There are 15 residues in the CDR3.